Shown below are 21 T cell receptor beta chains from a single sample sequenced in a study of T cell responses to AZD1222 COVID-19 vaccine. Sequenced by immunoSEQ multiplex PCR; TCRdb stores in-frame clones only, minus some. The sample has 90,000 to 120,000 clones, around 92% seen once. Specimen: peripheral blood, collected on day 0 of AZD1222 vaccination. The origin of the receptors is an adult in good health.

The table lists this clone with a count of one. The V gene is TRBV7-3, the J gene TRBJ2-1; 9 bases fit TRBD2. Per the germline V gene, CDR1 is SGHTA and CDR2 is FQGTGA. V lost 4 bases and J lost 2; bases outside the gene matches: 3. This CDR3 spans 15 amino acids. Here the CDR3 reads CASSYLAGTYNEQFF. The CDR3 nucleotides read TGTGCCAGCAGCTACCTAGCGGGGACCTACAATGAGCAGTTCTTC.

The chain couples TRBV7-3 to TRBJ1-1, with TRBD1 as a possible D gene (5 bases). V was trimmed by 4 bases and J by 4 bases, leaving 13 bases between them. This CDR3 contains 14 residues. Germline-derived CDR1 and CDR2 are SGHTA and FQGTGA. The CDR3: CASSSRYGGTEAFF. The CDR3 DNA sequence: TGTGCCAGCAGCTCCCGTTACGGGGGCACTGAAGCTTTCTTT. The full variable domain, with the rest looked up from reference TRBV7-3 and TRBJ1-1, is GAGVSQTPSNKVTEKGKYVELRCDPISGHTALYWYRQSLGQGPEFLIYFQGTGAADDSGLPNDRFFAVRPEGSVSTLKIQRTERGDSAVYLCASSSRYGGTEAFFGQGTRLTVV.

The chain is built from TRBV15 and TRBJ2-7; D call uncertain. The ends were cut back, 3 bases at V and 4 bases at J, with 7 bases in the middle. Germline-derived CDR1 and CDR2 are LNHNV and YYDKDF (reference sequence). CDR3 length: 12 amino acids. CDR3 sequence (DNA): TGTGCCACCAGCAGGCCCGATTACGAGCAGTACTTC. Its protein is CATSRPDYEQYF.

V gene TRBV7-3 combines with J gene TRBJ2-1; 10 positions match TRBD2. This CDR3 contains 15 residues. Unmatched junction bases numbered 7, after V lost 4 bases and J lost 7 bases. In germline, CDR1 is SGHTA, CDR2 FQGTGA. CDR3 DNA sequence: TGTGCCAGCAGCTGGCGGACTAGCGGACTAAATGAGCAGTTCTTC. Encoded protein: CASSWRTSGLNEQFF.

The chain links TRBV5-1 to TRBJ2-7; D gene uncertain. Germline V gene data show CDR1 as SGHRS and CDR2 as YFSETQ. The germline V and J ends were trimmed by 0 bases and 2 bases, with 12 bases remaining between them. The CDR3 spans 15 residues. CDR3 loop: CASSLEQSSPYEQYF. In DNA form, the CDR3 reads TGCGCCAGCAGCTTGGAGCAGTCGTCCCCCTACGAGCAGTACTTC.

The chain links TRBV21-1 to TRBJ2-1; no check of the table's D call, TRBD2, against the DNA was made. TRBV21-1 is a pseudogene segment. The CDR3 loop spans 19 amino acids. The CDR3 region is CASSKEETSGRESYNEQFF. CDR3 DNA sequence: TGTGCCAGCAGCAAAGAGGAGACTAGCGGGAGGGAGTCCTACAATGAGCAGTTCTTC.

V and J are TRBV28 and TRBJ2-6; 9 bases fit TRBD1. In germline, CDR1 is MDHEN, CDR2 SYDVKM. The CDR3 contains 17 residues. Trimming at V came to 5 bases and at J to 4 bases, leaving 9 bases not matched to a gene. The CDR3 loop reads CASSPQDRGSGANVLTF. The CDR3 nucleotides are TGTGCCAGCAGTCCCCAAGACAGGGGGTCAGGGGCCAACGTCCTGACTTTC.

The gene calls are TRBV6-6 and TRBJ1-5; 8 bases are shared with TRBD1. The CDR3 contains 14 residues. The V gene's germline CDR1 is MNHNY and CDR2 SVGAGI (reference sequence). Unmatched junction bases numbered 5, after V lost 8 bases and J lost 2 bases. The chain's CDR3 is CASRTGSGNQPQHF. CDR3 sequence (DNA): TGTGCCAGCCGGACAGGGTCGGGCAATCAGCCCCAGCATTTT.

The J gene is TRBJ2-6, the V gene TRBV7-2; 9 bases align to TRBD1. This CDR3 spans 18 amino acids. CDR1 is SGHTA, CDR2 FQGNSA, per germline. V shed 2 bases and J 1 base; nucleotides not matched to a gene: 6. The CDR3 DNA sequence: TGTGCCAGCAGCTTAATACAGGGGGCTGGATCTGGGGCCAACGTCCTGACTTTC. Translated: CASSLIQGAGSGANVLTF.

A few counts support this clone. The CDR3 DNA reads TGTGCCAGCGGTGAAGTGAGCCCCCAGCATTTT. Protein: CASGEVSPQHF. The rearrangement links TRBV7-9 to TRBJ1-5, with D unresolved. CDR3 length: 11 residues. CDR1 and CDR2 from the germline V gene are SEHNR and FQNEAQ (reference sequence). Trimming removed 8 bases from V and 10 bases from J, with 12 bases in between.

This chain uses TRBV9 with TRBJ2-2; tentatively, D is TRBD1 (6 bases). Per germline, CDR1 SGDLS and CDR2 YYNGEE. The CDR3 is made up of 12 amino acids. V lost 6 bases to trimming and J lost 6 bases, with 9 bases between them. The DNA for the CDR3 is TGTGCCAGCAACCAGGGGCCCGGGGAGCTGTTTTTT. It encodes CASNQGPGELFF.

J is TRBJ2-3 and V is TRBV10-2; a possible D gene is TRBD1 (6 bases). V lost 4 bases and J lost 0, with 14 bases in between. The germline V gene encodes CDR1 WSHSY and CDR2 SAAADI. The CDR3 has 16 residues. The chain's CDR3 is CASSGAGQISTDTQYF. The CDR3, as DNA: TGCGCCAGCAGTGGCGCAGGACAGATTAGCACAGATACGCAGTATTTT.

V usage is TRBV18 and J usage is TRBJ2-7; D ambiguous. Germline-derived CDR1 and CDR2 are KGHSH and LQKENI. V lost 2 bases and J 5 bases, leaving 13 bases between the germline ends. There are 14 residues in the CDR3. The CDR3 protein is CASSPGNPANEQYF. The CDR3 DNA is TGTGCCAGCTCACCAGGCAACCCGGCCAACGAGCAGTACTTC.

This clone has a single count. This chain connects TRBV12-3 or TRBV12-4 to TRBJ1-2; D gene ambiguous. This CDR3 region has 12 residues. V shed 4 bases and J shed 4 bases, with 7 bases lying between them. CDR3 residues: CASSSNGYGYTF. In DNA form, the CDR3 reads TGTGCCAGCAGTTCGAATGGCTATGGCTACACCTTC.

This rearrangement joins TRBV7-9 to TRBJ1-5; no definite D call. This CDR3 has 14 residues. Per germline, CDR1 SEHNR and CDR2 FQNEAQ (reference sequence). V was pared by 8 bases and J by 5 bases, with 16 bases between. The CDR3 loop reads CASARASGDQPQHF. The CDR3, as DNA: TGTGCCAGCGCGAGGGCGAGCGGGGATCAGCCCCAGCATTTT.

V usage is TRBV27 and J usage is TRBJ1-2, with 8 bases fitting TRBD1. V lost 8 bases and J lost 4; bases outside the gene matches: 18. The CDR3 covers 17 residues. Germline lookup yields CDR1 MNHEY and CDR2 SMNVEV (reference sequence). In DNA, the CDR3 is TGTGCCAGCGGAAAACATGGGGCGGACAGGGAGACCTATGGCTACACCTTC. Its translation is CASGKHGADRETYGYTF.

The CDR3 protein is CASSHQQGAIYF. The CDR3 bases are TGTGCCAGCAGCCACCAACAGGGGGCCATATATTTT. The V and J genes are TRBV7-2 and TRBJ1-3, with 8 bases matching TRBD1. V was clipped by 5 bases and J by 11 bases; unmatched bases: 5. From germline, CDR1 is SGHTA and CDR2 FQGNSA. The CDR3 covers 12 residues.

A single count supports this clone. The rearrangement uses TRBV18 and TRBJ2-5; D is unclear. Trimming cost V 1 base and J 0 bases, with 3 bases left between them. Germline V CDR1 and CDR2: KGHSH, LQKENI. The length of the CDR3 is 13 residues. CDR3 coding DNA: TGTGCCAGCTCACCACAGTACCAAGAGACCCAGTACTTC. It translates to CASSPQYQETQYF.

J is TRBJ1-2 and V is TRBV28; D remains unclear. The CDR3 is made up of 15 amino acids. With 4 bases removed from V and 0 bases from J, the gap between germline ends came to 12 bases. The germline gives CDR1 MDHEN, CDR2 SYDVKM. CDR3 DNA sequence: TGTGCCAGCAGTTGGACGGGCAGAGCTAACTATGGCTACACCTTC. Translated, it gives CASSWTGRANYGYTF.

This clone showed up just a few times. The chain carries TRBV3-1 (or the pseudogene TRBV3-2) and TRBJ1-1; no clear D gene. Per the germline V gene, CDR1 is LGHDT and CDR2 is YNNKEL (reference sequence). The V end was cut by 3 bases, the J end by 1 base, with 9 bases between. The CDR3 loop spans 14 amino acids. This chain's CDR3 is CASSQKGRNTEAFF. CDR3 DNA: TGTGCCAGCAGCCAGAAAGGACGGAACACTGAAGCTTTCTTT.

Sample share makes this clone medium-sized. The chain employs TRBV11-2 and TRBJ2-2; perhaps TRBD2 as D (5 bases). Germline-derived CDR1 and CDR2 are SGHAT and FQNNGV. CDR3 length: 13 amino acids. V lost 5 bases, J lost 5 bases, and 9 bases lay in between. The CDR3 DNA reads TGTGCCAGCAGCCCCGGGGTGACCGGGGAGCTGTTTTTT. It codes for CASSPGVTGELFF.